Below, 11 T cell receptor beta chains from the same sample are listed, as sequenced in a study of Graves' ophthalmopathy and Graves' hyperthyroidism. The study amplified TCR beta CDR3 regions using RNA transcripts. The library came from an HTBI-primed first-round RT-PCR and a second-round multiplex PCR. One entry per CDR3 protein results from TCRdb running MiXCR on the multiplex PCR reads. The table includes about 1.1 million distinct CDR3 sequences, about two fifths detected once. Sequenced: peripheral blood or thyroid tissue (not recorded which). The origin of the receptors is an adult man with Graves' hyperthyroidism.

The J gene is TRBJ1-6, the V gene TRBV10-3; the D is unclear. The V end was cut by 8 bases, the J end by 1 base, with 15 bases between. Germline V gene data show CDR1 as ENHRY and CDR2 as SYGVKD. The CDR3 runs 16 residues. The CDR3 is CAISEGLGSYNSPLHF. For the CDR3, the DNA is TGTGCCATCTCCGAGGGCTTGGGATCCTATAATTCACCCCTCCACTTT.

A single count supports this clonotype. This chain uses TRBV6-2 or TRBV6-3 with TRBJ2-7; 9 positions agree with TRBD1. Per the germline V gene, CDR1 is MNHEY and CDR2 is SVGEGT. There are 18 residues in the CDR3. V lost 6 bases to trimming and J lost 4 bases; unmatched junction nucleotides: 19. CDR3 DNA: TGTGCCAGCAGAGCGACAAGGGTACGGGACAGGGAGATATACGAGCAGTACTTC. Amino acids: CASRATRVRDREIYEQYF.

The V call is TRBV7-9, the J call TRBJ1-5, with TRBD1 identical over 7 bases. CDR3 size: 16 residues. With V trimmed by 4 bases and J by 0 bases, 6 bases remained unmatched. Germline CDR1 SEHNR, CDR2 FQNEAQ (reference sequence). The CDR3 here is CASSSPQGFSNQPQHF. The CDR3 nucleotides are TGTGCCAGCAGCTCACCACAGGGGTTTAGCAATCAGCCCCAGCATTTT.

V and J are TRBV20-1 and TRBJ2-2; D is unclear. This CDR3 is built from 12 residues. V dropped 5 bases and J dropped 3 bases, with 7 bases sitting between them. Germline CDR1 and CDR2: DFQATT and SNEGSKA (reference sequence). CDR3 protein: CSALDDTGELFF. The CDR3 nucleotides are TGCAGTGCTCTTGACGACACCGGGGAGCTGTTTTTT.

The sample holds many counts of this clonotype. The chain has TRBV7-2 and TRBJ1-1, with 8 bases aligning to TRBD1. Losses at the gene ends were 6 bases for V and 1 base for J; bases not matched to a gene: 7. The CDR3 covers 15 residues. Germline V gives CDR1 SGHTA, CDR2 FQGNSA. The CDR3 protein is CASSSSRGPNTEAFF. The DNA of the CDR3 is TGTGCCAGCAGTTCCTCCAGGGGGCCGAACACTGAAGCTTTCTTT.

This clonotype has only a few counts. This sequence joins TRBV7-3 and TRBJ2-1; D unresolved. The CDR3 has 16 amino acids. The V gene lost 5 bases and the J gene lost 7 bases, with 21 bases spanning the gap. Germline loops: CDR1 SGHTA, CDR2 FQGTGA. CDR3 bases: TGTGCCAGCAGCCCCCCGGACGGTCCGGTCGGGAATGAGCAGTTCTTC. Translating it yields CASSPPDGPVGNEQFF.

In nucleotides, the CDR3 is TGCGCCAGCAGCCGATTCACAGGGCGCGTAATAACTAACTATGGCTACACCTTC. Translating it yields CASSRFTGRVITNYGYTF. This chain uses TRBV4-1 with TRBJ1-2; tentatively, D is TRBD1 (6 bases). Germline CDR1 reads MGHRA; CDR2 reads YSYEKL. V lost 4 bases and J 0 bases, leaving 21 bases between the germline ends. CDR3 length: 18 amino acids.

This clonotype occurred a few times. This chain uses TRBV25-1 with TRBJ1-2; D call uncertain. The CDR3 runs to 16 residues. Germline CDR1 is MGHDK and CDR2 is SYGVNS. V was trimmed by 1 base and J by 5 bases, leaving 17 bases between them. The CDR3 here is CASSESGAGAEYGYTF. The CDR3 region has the DNA TGTGCCAGCAGTGAATCAGGCGCAGGAGCGGAGTATGGCTACACCTTC.

This chain uses TRBV5-1 with TRBJ1-1; no clear D gene. Trimming cost V 1 base and J 12 bases, with 13 bases left between them. CDR3 length equals 12 residues. Germline CDR1 SGHRS, CDR2 YFSETQ. This CDR3 reads CASSLPGLVTFF. CDR3 nucleotide sequence: TGCGCCAGCAGCTTGCCAGGTTTAGTAACTTTCTTT.

This clonotype turned up a few times. The chain links TRBV7-2 to TRBJ1-3, with D possibly being TRBD1 (5 bases). The CDR3 is made up of 16 amino acids. Germline CDR1 and CDR2: SGHTA and FQGNSA. V shed 4 bases and J shed 0 bases, with 13 bases lying between them. The CDR3 bases are TGTGCCAGCAGCTCGATCAGGGTCCCCTCTGGAAACACCATATATTTT. Translated, it gives CASSSIRVPSGNTIYF.

J is TRBJ1-6 and V is TRBV13; 10 bases match TRBD1. Germline V gene data show CDR1 as PRHDT and CDR2 as FYEKMQ (reference sequence). J gave up 7 bases and V 5 bases, and 11 bases lay outside the gene matches. The CDR3 length is 17 residues. The CDR3 here is CASSLYGTGAANSPLHF. The CDR3 DNA reads as TGTGCCAGCAGCCTCTATGGGACAGGGGCGGCCAATTCACCCCTCCACTTT.